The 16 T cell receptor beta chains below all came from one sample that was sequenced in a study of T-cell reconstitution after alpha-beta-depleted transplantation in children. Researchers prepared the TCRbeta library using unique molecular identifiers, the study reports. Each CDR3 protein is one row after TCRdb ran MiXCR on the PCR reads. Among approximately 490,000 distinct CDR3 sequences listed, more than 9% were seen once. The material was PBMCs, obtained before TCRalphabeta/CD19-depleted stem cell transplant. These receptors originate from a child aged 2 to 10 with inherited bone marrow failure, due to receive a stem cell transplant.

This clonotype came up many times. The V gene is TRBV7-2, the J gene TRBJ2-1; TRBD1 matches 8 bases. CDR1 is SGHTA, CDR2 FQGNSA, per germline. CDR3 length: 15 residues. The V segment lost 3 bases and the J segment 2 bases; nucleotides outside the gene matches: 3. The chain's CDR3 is CASSFVQGAYNEQFF. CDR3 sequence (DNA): TGTGCCAGCAGCTTTGTACAGGGGGCCTACAATGAGCAGTTCTTC.

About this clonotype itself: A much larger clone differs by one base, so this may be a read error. CDR3 protein: CASSKGQGLYYSYTF. CDR3 bases: TGTGCCAGCAGCAAGGGGCAGGGACTCTACTATAGCTACACCTTC. This chain connects TRBV21-1 to TRBJ1-2; the DNA was not used to check the table's D call, TRBD1. TRBV21-1 is reported as a pseudogene. The CDR3 consists of 15 residues.

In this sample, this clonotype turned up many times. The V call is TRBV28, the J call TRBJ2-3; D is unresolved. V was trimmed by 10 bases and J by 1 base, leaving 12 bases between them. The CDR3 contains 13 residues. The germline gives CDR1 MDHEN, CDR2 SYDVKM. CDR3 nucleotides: TGTGCCATATGGGTCCGGGGCACAGATACGCAGTATTTT. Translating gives CAIWVRGTDTQYF.

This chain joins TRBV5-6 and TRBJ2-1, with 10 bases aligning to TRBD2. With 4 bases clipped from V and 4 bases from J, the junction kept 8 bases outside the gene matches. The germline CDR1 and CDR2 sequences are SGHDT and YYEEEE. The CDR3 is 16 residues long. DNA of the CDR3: TGTGCCAGCAGCCGCGACCGACTAGCGGGTTACAATGAGCAGTTCTTC. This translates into CASSRDRLAGYNEQFF.

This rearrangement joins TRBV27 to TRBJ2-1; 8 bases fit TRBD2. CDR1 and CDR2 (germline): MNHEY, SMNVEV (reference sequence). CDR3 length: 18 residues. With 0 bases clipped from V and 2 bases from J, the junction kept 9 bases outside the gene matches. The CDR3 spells CASSLSARAGGPYNEQFF. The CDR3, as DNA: TGTGCCAGCAGTTTATCGGCCCGGGCGGGAGGCCCCTACAATGAGCAGTTCTTC.

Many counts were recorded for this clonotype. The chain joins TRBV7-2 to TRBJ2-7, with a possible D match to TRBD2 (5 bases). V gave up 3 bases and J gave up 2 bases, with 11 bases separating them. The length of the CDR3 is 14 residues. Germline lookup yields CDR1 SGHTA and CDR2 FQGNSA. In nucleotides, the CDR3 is TGTGCCAGCAGCTTTTACCGGGAAGCCTACGAGCAGTACTTC. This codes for CASSFYREAYEQYF.

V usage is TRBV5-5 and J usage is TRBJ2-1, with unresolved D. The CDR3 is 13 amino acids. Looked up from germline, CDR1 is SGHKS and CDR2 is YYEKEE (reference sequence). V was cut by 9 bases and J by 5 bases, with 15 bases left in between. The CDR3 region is CAMSPLSDNEQFF. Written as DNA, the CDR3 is TGTGCCATGAGCCCCCTCAGCGACAATGAGCAGTTCTTC.

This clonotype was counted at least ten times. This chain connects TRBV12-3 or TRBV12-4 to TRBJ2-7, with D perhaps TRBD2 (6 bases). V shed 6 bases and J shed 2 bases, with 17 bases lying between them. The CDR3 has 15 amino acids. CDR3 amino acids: CASSASSSGTYEQYF. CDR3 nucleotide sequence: TGTGCCAGCAGCGCCTCTAGTAGCGGAACCTACGAGCAGTACTTC.

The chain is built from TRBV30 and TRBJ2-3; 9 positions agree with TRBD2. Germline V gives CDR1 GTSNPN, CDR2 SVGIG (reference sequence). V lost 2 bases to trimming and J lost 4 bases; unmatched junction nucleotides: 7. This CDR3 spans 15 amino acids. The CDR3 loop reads CAWSLAGILSDTQYF. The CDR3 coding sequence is TGTGCCTGGAGTCTAGCGGGAATACTCTCAGATACGCAGTATTTT.

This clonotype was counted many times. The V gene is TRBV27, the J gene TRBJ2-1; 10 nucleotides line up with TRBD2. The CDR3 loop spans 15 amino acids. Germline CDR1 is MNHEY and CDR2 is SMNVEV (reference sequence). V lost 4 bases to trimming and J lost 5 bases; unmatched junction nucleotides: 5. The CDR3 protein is CASSSSGSWDNEQFF. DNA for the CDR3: TGTGCCAGCAGTTCTAGCGGGAGTTGGGACAATGAGCAGTTCTTC.

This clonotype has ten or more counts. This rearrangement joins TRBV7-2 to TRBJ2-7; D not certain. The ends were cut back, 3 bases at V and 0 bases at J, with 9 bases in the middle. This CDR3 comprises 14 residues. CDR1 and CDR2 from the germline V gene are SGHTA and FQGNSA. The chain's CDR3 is CASSFLVSSYEQYF. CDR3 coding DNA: TGTGCCAGCAGCTTTCTTGTATCCTCCTACGAGCAGTACTTC.

The CDR3 sequence is CASTGHRTYEQYF. The CDR3, as DNA: TGTGCCAGCACCGGACACCGAACCTACGAGCAGTACTTC. V and J are TRBV7-2 and TRBJ2-7, with D maybe TRBD1 (5 bases). V was cut by 7 bases and J by 2 bases, with 12 bases left in between. The germline gives CDR1 SGHTA, CDR2 FQGNSA. The CDR3 spans 13 residues. Drawing the rest from reference TRBV7-2 and TRBJ2-7, the complete variable domain is GAGVSQSPSNKVTEKGKDVELRCDPISGHTALYWYRQSLGQGLEFLIYFQGNSAPDKSGLPSDRFSAERTGGSVSTLTIQRTQQEDSAVYLCASTGHRTYEQYFGPGTRLTVT.

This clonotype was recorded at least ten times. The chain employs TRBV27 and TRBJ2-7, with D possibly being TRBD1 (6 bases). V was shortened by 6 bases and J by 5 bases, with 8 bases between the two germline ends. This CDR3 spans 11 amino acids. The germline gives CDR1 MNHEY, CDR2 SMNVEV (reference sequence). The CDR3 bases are TGTGCCAGCAGACAGGGCCACGAGCAGTACTTC. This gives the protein CASRQGHEQYF.

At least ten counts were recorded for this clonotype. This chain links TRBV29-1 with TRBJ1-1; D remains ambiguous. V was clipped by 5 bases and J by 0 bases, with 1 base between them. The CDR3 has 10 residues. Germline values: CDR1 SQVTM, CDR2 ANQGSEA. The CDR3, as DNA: TGCAGCGTTATGAACACTGAAGCTTTCTTT. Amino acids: CSVMNTEAFF.

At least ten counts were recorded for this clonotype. The CDR3 sequence is CASGSGLNTEAFF. Written as DNA, the CDR3 is TGTGCCAGCGGATCAGGCCTGAACACTGAAGCTTTCTTT. The chain has TRBV6-1 and TRBJ1-1; D uncertain. V was clipped by 8 bases and J by 0 bases, with 10 bases between them. This CDR3 is 13 amino acids long. The germline V gene has CDR1 MNHNS and CDR2 SASEGT.

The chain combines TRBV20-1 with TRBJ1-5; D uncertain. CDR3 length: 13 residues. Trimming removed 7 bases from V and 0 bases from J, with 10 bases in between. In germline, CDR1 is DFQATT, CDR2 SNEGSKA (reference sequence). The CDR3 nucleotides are TGCAGTGGATTGGGTTATAGCAATCAGCCCCAGCATTTT. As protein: CSGLGYSNQPQHF.